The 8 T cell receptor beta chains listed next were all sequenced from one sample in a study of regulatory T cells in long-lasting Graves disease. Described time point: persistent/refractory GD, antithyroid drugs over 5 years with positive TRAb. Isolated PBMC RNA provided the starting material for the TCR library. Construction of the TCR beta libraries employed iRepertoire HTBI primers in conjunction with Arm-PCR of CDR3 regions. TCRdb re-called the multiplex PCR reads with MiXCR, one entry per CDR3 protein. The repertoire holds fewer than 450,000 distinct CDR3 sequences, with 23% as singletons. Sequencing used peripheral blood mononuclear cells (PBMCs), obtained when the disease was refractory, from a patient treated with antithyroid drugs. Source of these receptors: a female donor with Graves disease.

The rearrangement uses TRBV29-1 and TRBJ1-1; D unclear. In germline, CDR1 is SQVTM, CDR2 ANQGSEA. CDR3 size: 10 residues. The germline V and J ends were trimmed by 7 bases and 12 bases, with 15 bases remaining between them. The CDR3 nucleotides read TGCAGCGCCGAAATAGGACGGCCTTTCTTT. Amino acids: CSAEIGRPFF.

CDR3 in DNA: TGTGCCAGTACTAGACTAGCGGGAGAAACCGGGGAGCTGTTTTTT. Its protein product is CASTRLAGETGELFF. V gene TRBV19 combines with J gene TRBJ2-2; 12 bases are shared with TRBD2. The CDR3 is 15 amino acids. J gave up 5 bases and V 7 bases, and 5 bases lay outside the gene matches. The germline V gene has CDR1 LNHDA and CDR2 SQIVND (reference sequence).

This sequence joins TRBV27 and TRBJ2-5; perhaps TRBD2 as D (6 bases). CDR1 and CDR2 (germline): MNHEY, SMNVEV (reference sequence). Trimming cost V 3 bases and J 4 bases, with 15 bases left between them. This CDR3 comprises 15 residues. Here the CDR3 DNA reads TGTGCCAGCAGTTTGGGAGCCCGGGGAGGAGAGACCCAGTACTTC. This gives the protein CASSLGARGGETQYF.

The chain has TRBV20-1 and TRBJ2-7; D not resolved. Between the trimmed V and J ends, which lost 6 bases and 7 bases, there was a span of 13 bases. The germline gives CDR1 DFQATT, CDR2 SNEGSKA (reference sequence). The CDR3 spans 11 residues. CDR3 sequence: CSAKAFNEQYF. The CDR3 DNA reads TGCAGTGCAAAGGCCTTTAATGAGCAGTACTTC.

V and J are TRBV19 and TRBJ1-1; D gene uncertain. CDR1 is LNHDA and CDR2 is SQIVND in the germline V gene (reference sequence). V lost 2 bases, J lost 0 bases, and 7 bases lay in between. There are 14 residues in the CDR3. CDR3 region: CASSIRMVNTEAFF. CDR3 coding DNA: TGTGCCAGTAGTATAAGGATGGTGAACACTGAAGCTTTCTTT.

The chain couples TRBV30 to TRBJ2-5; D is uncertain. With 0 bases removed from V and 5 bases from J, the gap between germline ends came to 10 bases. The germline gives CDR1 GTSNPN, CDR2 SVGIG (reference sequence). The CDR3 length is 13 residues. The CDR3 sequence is CAWSVRKFETQYF. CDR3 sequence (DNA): TGTGCCTGGAGTGTAAGAAAGTTTGAGACCCAGTACTTC.

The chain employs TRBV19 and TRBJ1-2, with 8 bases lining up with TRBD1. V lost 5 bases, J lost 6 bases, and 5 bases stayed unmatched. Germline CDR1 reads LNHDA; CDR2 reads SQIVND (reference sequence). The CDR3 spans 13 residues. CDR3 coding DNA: TGTGCCAGTAGTTGGACAGGGAGGGATGGCTACACCTTC. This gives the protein CASSWTGRDGYTF.

In nucleotides, the CDR3 is TGTGCCAGCAGTTCCTTCCTCAGCGGGAGTAGCTACGAGCAGTACTTC. As protein: CASSSFLSGSSYEQYF. V is TRBV6-9 and J is TRBJ2-7; 8 positions match TRBD2. The V segment lost 4 bases and the J segment 3 bases; nucleotides outside the gene matches: 11. This CDR3 region has 16 residues. Germline CDR1 and CDR2: MNHGY and SVAAGI.